This TCR beta chain was recorded in a study of T cell responses to AZD1222 COVID-19 vaccine. Germline V gene data show CDR1 as MNHEY and CDR2 as SVGEGT. The CDR3 is made up of 13 amino acids. The V and J ends lost 5 bases and 7 bases, in that order; junction bases with no gene match: 7. Profiling relied on immunoSEQ multiplex PCR, and the TCRdb table lists in-frame clones only, not all of them. The repertoire holds fewer than 150,000 clones, with 80% to 90% as singletons. This clone was seen a single time. The gene calls are TRBV6-2 or TRBV6-3 and TRBJ1-2; 7 bases map to TRBD1. The receptor's source is an adult who received the AZD1222 COVID-19 vaccine. The source was peripheral blood, collected 28 days after the second AZD1222 dose. CDR3 nucleotide sequence: TGTGCCAGCAGTACCACAGGGGTTGGTGGCTACACCTTC. Translating it yields CASSTTGVGGYTF.